What follows is one T cell receptor (beta chain) and its context. The data stem from a study of blood T cells in healthy people across ages. Study at large: Template switching caught about one barcoded beta molecule for each two T cells.

The CDR3 contains 14 residues. Alongside a J-beta primer mix, a sample-barcoded 5' primer served in a second PCR lasting about 7 to 11 cycles. One entry per CDR3 protein, called by TCRdb with MiXCR from the 5' RACE reads. The sample has 890,000 or so distinct CDR3 sequences, approximately 67% seen once; the top ten hold 28%. Donors were healthy Caucasian individuals from Russia aged roughly 6 to 95. The receptor comes from a man aged 25 to 45 in good health. The specimen sequenced was blood. The J gene is TRBJ2-4, the V gene TRBV12-3 or TRBV12-4; TRBD2 aligns across 9 bases. The J call is uncertain, as TRBJ2-7 better fits the DNA end. The CDR3 DNA follows: TGTGCCAGCAGTGGGAGCGGGGGGAGGAACGAGCAGTACTTC. This translates into CASSGSGGRNEQYF.